These T cell receptor beta chains were read from a single sample in a study of blood T cells in healthy people across ages. Using its own MiXCR run on the 5' RACE reads, TCRdb lists one record per CDR3 protein. The sample has about 650,000 distinct CDR3 sequences; 32% are singletons. Sequenced input: blood. The source is a woman of 80 years or more in good health. The CDR3 runs from the conserved cysteine through the conserved F or W. D genes are given only for firm matches. Clone size, where shown, is once, few, many, or a class for clones that have expanded.

j_gene	v_gene	abundance	d_gene	CDR3aa	CDR3nt
TRBJ2-1	TRBV7-3	many	-	CASSPPGIEQFF	TGTGCCAGCAGCCCGCCGGGTATTGAGCAGTTCTTC
TRBJ1-2	TRBV30	many	-	CAWSQDSGGRLYGYTF	TGTGCCTGGAGCCAAGATTCGGGCGGCCGACTTTATGGCTACACCTTC
TRBJ1-2	TRBV27	-	TRBD1	CATALYTGGYGYTF	TGTGCCACCGCCCTCTATACAGGGGGCTATGGCTACACCTTC
TRBJ2-1	TRBV7-2	-	TRBD1	CASSLEGGTEQFF	TGTGCCAGCAGCTTAGAAGGGGGCACTGAGCAGTTCTTC
TRBJ1-5	TRBV20-1	-	-	CSASQATGGNQPQHF	TGCAGTGCGAGTCAGGCCACGGGTGGCAATCAGCCCCAGCATTTT
TRBJ1-1	TRBV20-1	many	-	CSAPPGRRDTEAFF	TGCAGTGCTCCACCAGGGAGAAGGGACACTGAAGCTTTCTTT
TRBJ2-3	TRBV7-3	-	-	CASSSPIQHTDTQYF	TGTGCCAGCAGTTCCCCGATTCAGCATACAGATACGCAGTATTTT
TRBJ2-1	TRBV9	many	TRBD2	CASSVGGSGGDSEQFF	TGTGCCAGCAGCGTAGGGGGAAGCGGGGGGGATTCTGAGCAGTTCTTC
TRBJ2-7	TRBV10-3	-	TRBD1	CAISSQDRGVYEQYF	TGTGCCATCAGCTCTCAGGACAGGGGGGTCTACGAGCAGTACTTC
TRBJ1-4	TRBV7-9	many	TRBD1	CASSPGTGATNEKLFF	TGTGCCAGCAGCCCCGGGACAGGAGCAACTAATGAAAAACTGTTTTTT
TRBJ2-7	TRBV29-1	many	-	CSVGASKVHEQYF	TGCAGCGTTGGGGCCTCCAAGGTCCACGAGCAGTACTTC
TRBJ2-1	TRBV20-1	many	TRBD2	CSVSPPGTSGGGEQFF	TGCAGTGTTAGCCCCCCCGGGACTAGCGGGGGTGGTGAGCAGTTCTTC
TRBJ2-5	TRBV29-1	many	-	CSVGGQGPDQETQYF	TGCAGCGTTGGGGGGCAGGGTCCCGACCAAGAGACCCAGTACTTC
TRBJ2-2	TRBV30	few	TRBD1	CAWSGQSNTGELFF	TGTGCCTGGTCGGGACAGTCGAACACCGGGGAGCTGTTTTTT
TRBJ2-7	TRBV7-2	many	-	CASSFRSEGGFYEQYF	TGTGCCAGCAGCTTCCGATCCGAGGGGGGCTTTTACGAGCAGTACTTC
TRBJ2-5	TRBV7-8	-	-	CAGSLEETQYF	TGTGCCGGCAGCCTGGAGGAGACCCAGTACTTC
TRBJ1-2	TRBV20-1	many	-	CSARVKYGYTF	TGCAGTGCTAGAGTGAAGTATGGCTACACCTTC
TRBJ2-5	TRBV6-1	-	-	CASSEGQADQETQYF	TGTGCCAGCAGTGAAGGTCAGGCAGATCAAGAGACCCAGTACTTC
TRBJ2-1	TRBV29-1	many	-	CSVSGTQQFF	TGCAGCGTTTCTGGAACACAGCAGTTCTTC
TRBJ2-5	TRBV5-1	few	-	CASSWLSGRQTQYF	TGCGCCAGCAGCTGGTTGAGCGGCCGACAGACCCAGTACTTC
TRBJ2-1	TRBV6-5	-	-	CASSYDWGFFNEQFF	TGTGCCAGCAGTTACGATTGGGGCTTTTTCAATGAGCAGTTCTTC
TRBJ2-1	TRBV28	-	-	CASSFPQSPYNEQFF	TGTGCCAGCAGTTTTCCACAGAGTCCGTATAATGAGCAGTTCTTC
TRBJ2-1	TRBV2	-	TRBD2	CAGRLGLAGGNGQFF	TGTGCCGGCAGGCTAGGACTAGCGGGGGGCAATGGGCAGTTCTTC
TRBJ2-7	TRBV9	few	-	CASSVSIADYEQYF	TGTGCCAGCAGCGTATCGATAGCAGACTACGAGCAGTACTTC
TRBJ2-7	TRBV5-1	few	-	CASSVPEVGGYEQYF	TGCGCCAGCAGCGTGCCTGAGGTGGGTGGCTACGAGCAGTACTTC
TRBJ2-1	TRBV11-2	many	TRBD1	CASSLDGTDETGDEQFF	TGTGCCAGCAGCTTAGACGGGACAGACGAGACAGGGGATGAGCAGTTCTTC
TRBJ2-3	TRBV6-1	few	-	CASSEAFYAQYF	TGTGCCAGCAGTGAAGCTTTCTACGCGCAGTATTTT
TRBJ2-3	TRBV28	-	TRBD2	CTTSGDFTDTQYF	TGTACTACTAGCGGGGACTTCACAGATACGCAGTATTTT
TRBJ2-5	TRBV7-2	many	TRBD1	CASSFRGTGVRETQYF	TGTGCCAGCAGCTTTCGTGGGACAGGGGTGCGGGAGACCCAGTACTTC
TRBJ2-2	TRBV3-1	-	-	CASSQGTFPAGGLFF	TGTGCCAGCAGCCAAGGTACCTTTCCCGCCGGGGGGCTGTTTTTT
TRBJ1-4	TRBV27	many	-	CASSPPLDEKLFF	TGTGCCAGCAGTCCCCCGTTAGATGAAAAACTGTTTTTT
TRBJ1-3	TRBV6-1	-	-	CASSDQGQGHRNTIYF	TGTGCCAGCAGTGACCAGGGACAAGGACACCGCAACACCATATATTTT
TRBJ1-2	TRBV20-1	many	TRBD1	CSASDRGSYGYTF	TGCAGTGCTTCGGACAGGGGAAGCTATGGCTACACCTTC